This T cell receptor beta chain derives from a study of glioma-infiltrating T cells (dated by TCRdb to between 2015 and 2016). Context from the whole study: Glioma tissue, non-neoplastic brain tissue and matched peripheral blood mononuclear cells were used as sources from which TCR alpha- and beta-chain repertoires were sequenced. Each tissue-infiltrating repertoire was compared with the same patient's peripheral blood repertoire to measure divergence between tissue and blood T-cell populations. Three low-grade glioma patients, roughly 8 primary glioblastoma patients and three non-glioma patients contributing non-neoplastic brain tissue were included in the paired cohort.

This clonotype was seen a handful of times. Which antigen it targets is not known. No clone much larger than this one lies a single base away; base qualities are absent. CDR1 is given as MNHEY and CDR2 as SMNVEV, both from the germline V gene (reference sequence). The CDR3 numbers 9 residues from cysteine through phenylalanine. The read is trimmed to its CDR3 DNA, 27 bases read in frame from base 1. The junction shows trimming of 6 bases on V and 11 bases on J, plus 5 bases between the germline ends. The iRepertoire nested amplicon-rescue multiplex PCR (arm-PCR) platform was used to amplify TCR alpha and beta CDR3 regions from RNA. The input for one-step reverse transcription and amplification was roughly 90-450 ng of either tissue mRNA or PBMC total RNA. Following bead purification, Illumina adapters were added through a secondary multiplex PCR, and the libraries were then gel-purified between 200 and 400 bp. Demultiplexing relied on internal 6-nucleotide barcodes carried by the libraries. The libraries were sequenced on an Illumina MiSeq using 2x220 or 2x250 nucleotide paired-end reads. Turning to the authors' computational methods: Paired reads were merged using FLASH 1.2.11 and aligned with BWA-MEM to the GRCh37 human genome, and TRA and TRB reads were then extracted. For V and J assignment, an IMGT-derived reference of cassette sequences and CDR3 motifs that included pseudogenes was used. Three-frame translation of reads was performed, and productive CDR3s were defined as those with a C...FGXG motif and no stop codons. A clonotype was defined as a unique combination of a V-J cassette pair and a CDR3 amino acid sequence. Reads were filtered by Hamming distance, with the threshold set by the sequence error rate of each sample in mapped regions. The public sequencing data were trimmed at Q25 with fastp and processed into clonotypes with MiXCR by TCRdb, which kept only in-frame beta chains. For every CDR3 protein sequence, its rows merge into one entry that carries the most common genes and DNA. These V and J calls derive from TCRdb rather than the authors' analysis. Recorded for this sample are about 140,000 distinct CDR3 sequences; roughly two fifths of them occurred a single time. In total, the top ten clones hold 20% to 25% of the sample.

Study-wide findings and limitations: In non-neoplastic patients, VJ-independent divergence between tissue and blood fell below expectation, whereas in all gliomas, and especially in low-grade gliomas, the divergence rose above expectation. The group comparisons were based on small numbers of patients: three non-neoplastic, three low-grade glioma and roughly eight glioblastoma patients. Very few CDR3 sequences were shared between tissue and blood, attributed to high CDR3 diversity and limited sampling.

The source is a human donor with low-grade glioma or glioblastoma, undergoing nonglioma brain surgery, or in good health (not recorded which). This chain is built from TRBV27 and TRBJ1-5; no D gene is confidently identified. Sequencing was carried out using glioma tissue, nonneoplastic brain tissue, or PBMCs (not recorded which). The DNA sequence is TGTGCCAGCAGCTCGGCCCAGCATTTT. Its protein is CASSSAQHF.